This entry lists 17 T cell receptor beta chains sequenced from one sample in a study of T cell responses to AZD1222 COVID-19 vaccine (dated by TCRdb to the early 2020s). This specimen's time point label, per the study, means: baseline before first vaccination. The label giving this sample's treatment or condition can be read as: meningococcal conjugate vaccine given as trial control. Library method: the immunoSEQ multiplex PCR assay. TCRdb's version of the immuneACCESS table is confined to in-frame rearrangements and falls short of the full clone set. An unresolved V gene accounts for under half of the shortfall where checked; the remainder is of unknown origin. The sample profile shows roughly 140,000 clones; about 91% of them were found once. The ten largest clonotypes hold about 3.7% of the sample. This specimen consisted of peripheral blood, obtained on day 0 of MenACWY control vaccination. The origin of the receptors is an adult in good health.

The V and J genes are TRBV28 and TRBJ2-3; 13 bases agree with TRBD2. From germline, CDR1 is MDHEN and CDR2 SYDVKM. This CDR3 has 16 amino acids. J was trimmed by 9 bases and V by 5 bases; bases with no gene match: 11. DNA for the CDR3: TGTGCCAGCAGTGCCACCGGGACTAGCGGGACGGGAACGCAGTATTTT. Amino acid sequence: CASSATGTSGTGTQYF. The full variable domain, in which reference TRBV28 and TRBJ2-3 provide the parts outside the CDR3, is DVKVTQSSRYLVKRTGEKVFLECVQDMDHENMFWYRQDPGLGLRLIYFSYDVKMKEKGDIPEGYSVSREKKERFSLILESASTNQTSMYLCASSATGTSGTGTQYFGPGTRLTVL.

The chain has TRBV2 and TRBJ2-7; D remains unclear. Germline CDR1 and CDR2: SNHLY and FYNNEI. Trimming cost V 7 bases and J 0 bases, with 13 bases left between them. This CDR3 comprises 14 residues. CDR3 region: CASTSWTGSYEQYF. CDR3 DNA: TGTGCCAGCACTTCCTGGACGGGCTCCTACGAGCAGTACTTC.

The chain uses TRBV28 and TRBJ1-2, with 8 bases lining up with TRBD1. The CDR3 runs to 13 residues. From germline, CDR1 is MDHEN and CDR2 SYDVKM. V lost 5 bases and J lost 5; bases outside the gene matches: 4. CDR3 amino acids: CASSTRQGYGYTF. The CDR3 coding sequence is TGTGCCAGCAGTACCCGACAGGGGTATGGCTACACCTTC.

About this clone itself: This sample also contains other DNA sequences that code for the same CDR3. The chain carries TRBV10-3 and TRBJ1-2; no reliable D call. V dropped 0 bases and J dropped 5 bases, with 7 bases sitting between them. The CDR3 length is 13 residues. The germline V gene has CDR1 ENHRY and CDR2 SYGVKD. Here the CDR3 DNA reads TGTGCCATCAGTGAGTCAGCGGAGTATGGCTACACCTTC. Its translation is CAISESAEYGYTF.

This chain joins TRBV7-6 and TRBJ2-1, with 9 bases fitting TRBD2. CDR1 SGHVS and CDR2 FNYEAQ come from the germline V gene. Germline trimming cut 1 base from V and 2 bases from J; bases unmatched to any gene: 15. The CDR3 is 20 residues long. The CDR3 DNA is TGTGCCAGCAGCTTAGTGAGGGGCGGGGGGGACCCAAGAACCTACAATGAGCAGTTCTTC. Translation: CASSLVRGGGDPRTYNEQFF.

This chain uses TRBV21-1 with TRBJ2-7. TRBV21-1 is a pseudogene locus. This CDR3 region has 11 residues. The CDR3 spells CASGGGYEQYF. Here the CDR3 DNA reads TGTGCCAGCGGTGGGGGCTACGAGCAGTACTTC.

The genes are TRBV10-3 and TRBJ2-7, with 15 bases aligning to TRBD2. The germline V gene has CDR1 ENHRY and CDR2 SYGVKD. The CDR3 runs to 16 residues. V lost 3 bases to trimming and J lost 7 bases; unmatched junction nucleotides: 7. CDR3 sequence reads: CAISESGLAGGGEQYF. The CDR3 nucleotides read TGTGCCATCAGTGAATCGGGACTAGCGGGAGGTGGGGAGCAGTACTTC.

In DNA, the CDR3 is TGCAGCGTTAAGACAGGGAGATACACTGAAGCTTTCTTT. Translated, it gives CSVKTGRYTEAFF. The rearrangement joins TRBV29-1 to TRBJ1-1; 7 positions agree with TRBD1. Germline V lookup: CDR1 SQVTM, CDR2 ANQGSEA. Unmatched junction bases numbered 6, after V lost 5 bases and J lost 3 bases. This CDR3 contains 13 residues.

Notes on this clone: This specimen includes other DNA sequences encoding the same CDR3. The chain recombines TRBV3-1 (or the pseudogene TRBV3-2) with TRBJ1-2, with 9 bases lining up with TRBD1. CDR3 size: 14 residues. J was trimmed by 6 bases and V by 4 bases; bases with no gene match: 6. Germline CDR1 reads LGHDT; CDR2 reads YNNKEL (reference sequence). The CDR3, as DNA: TGTGCCAGCAGCCCCCGGGACAGGGTTGATGGCTACACCTTC. This gives the protein CASSPRDRVDGYTF.

The CDR3 sequence is CASSPRGGGNEQFF. The CDR3 region has the DNA TGCGCCAGCAGCCCGCGCGGGGGGGGCAATGAGCAGTTCTTC. V is TRBV5-1 and J is TRBJ2-1; 9 bases match TRBD2. Germline lookup yields CDR1 SGHRS and CDR2 YFSETQ. The CDR3 contains 14 residues. With V trimmed by 4 bases and J by 6 bases, 5 bases remained unmatched.

The chain links TRBV24-1 to TRBJ1-2, with 10 bases aligning to TRBD1. The CDR3 runs 14 residues. V lost 4 bases to trimming and J lost 8 bases; unmatched junction nucleotides: 6. Germline assignment: CDR1 KGHDR and CDR2 SFDVKD. The CDR3 reads CATSDPGTGDGYTF. The DNA for the CDR3 is TGTGCCACCAGTGACCCCGGGACAGGGGACGGCTACACCTTC.

V and J are TRBV5-1 and TRBJ2-2; D unresolved. Trimming took 0 bases from V and 0 from J, leaving 9 bases between them. This CDR3 spans 16 amino acids. Per germline, CDR1 SGHRS and CDR2 YFSETQ. The CDR3 DNA follows: TGCGCCAGCAGCTTGGCCGAGAGTGCGAACACCGGGGAGCTGTTTTTT. This encodes CASSLAESANTGELFF.

This clone was counted once. The chain carries TRBV18 and TRBJ1-2; D remains ambiguous. The CDR3 runs 15 residues. Germline loops: CDR1 KGHSH, CDR2 LQKENI. Trimming shortened V by 3 bases and J by 4 bases, and 15 bases separated the two germline ends. The CDR3 sequence: CASSPREYPPYGYTF. In DNA form, the CDR3 reads TGTGCCAGCTCACCGAGAGAGTACCCTCCCTATGGCTACACCTTC.

This sequence joins TRBV5-4 and TRBJ2-2; 11 positions match TRBD2. CDR3 size: 17 residues. V dropped 2 bases and J dropped 8; count of bases not matched to a gene: 11. Germline V CDR1 and CDR2: SGHNT, YYREEE (reference sequence). CDR3 sequence reads: CASSFPTSGVSPGELFF. CDR3 DNA: TGTGCCAGCAGCTTCCCGACTAGCGGGGTGTCTCCGGGGGAGCTGTTTTTT. The full variable domain, rest sourced from reference TRBV5-4 and TRBJ2-2, is ETGVTQSPTHLIKTRGQQVTLRCSSQSGHNTVSWYQQALGQGPQFIFQYYREEENGRGNFPPRFSGLQFPNYSSELNVNALELDDSALYLCASSFPTSGVSPGELFFGEGSRLTVL.

The chain couples TRBV30 to TRBJ2-3; no definite D call. Trimming left V 0 bases short and J 0 bases short, with 4 bases between. Germline V lookup: CDR1 GTSNPN, CDR2 SVGIG (reference sequence). This CDR3 region has 13 residues. CDR3 sequence: CAWSVASTDTQYF. CDR3 nucleotide sequence: TGTGCCTGGAGTGTAGCTAGCACAGATACGCAGTATTTT.

Worth noting for this clone: At the DNA level, this CDR3 is encoded by other sequences in the same sample as well. The chain recombines TRBV28 with TRBJ1-1; no definite D call. This CDR3 spans 14 amino acids. V was trimmed by 2 bases and J by 0 bases, leaving 7 bases between them. Germline V lookup: CDR1 MDHEN, CDR2 SYDVKM. CDR3 coding DNA: TGTGCCAGCAGTTTAGCGAGGGTGAACACTGAAGCTTTCTTT. Translating gives CASSLARVNTEAFF. Full variable domain (missing parts from reference TRBV28 and TRBJ1-1): DVKVTQSSRYLVKRTGEKVFLECVQDMDHENMFWYRQDPGLGLRLIYFSYDVKMKEKGDIPEGYSVSREKKERFSLILESASTNQTSMYLCASSLARVNTEAFFGQGTRLTVV.

The J gene is TRBJ2-7, the V gene TRBV2, with 9 positions matching TRBD1. Germline lookup yields CDR1 SNHLY and CDR2 FYNNEI. The V and J ends lost 7 bases and 1 base, in that order; junction bases with no gene match: 5. The CDR3 is made up of 14 amino acids. The CDR3 loop reads CASNPGQGSYEQYF. The CDR3 DNA reads TGTGCCAGCAATCCGGGACAGGGATCCTACGAGCAGTACTTC.